This T cell receptor (beta chain) was identified during a study of blood T cell repertoires in COVID-19. As for the study in general: Sites across the United States, Italy and Spain contributed samples from acute and convalescent COVID-19. T cells, B-cell-depleted T cells, or PBMCs provided the cDNA or gDNA that served as material.

Per the study methods: Reference gene primer amplification in the assay estimated nucleated cell counts. Measured with immunoSEQ multiplex PCR; TCRdb has only the in-frame clones, and not every one. The DNA was the basis for D and trimming; V, J and clone size are from that table. The top ten hold around 4% of the sample, which has about 180,000 clones, more than 70% seen once. Germline CDR1 MNHEY, CDR2 SVGAGI. The V end lost 5 bases, the J end lost 1 base, and 8 bases lay between the germline ends. CDR3 length equals 14 residues. This rearrangement joins TRBV6-5 to TRBJ2-2; D perhaps matches TRBD1 (5 bases). The TCR comes from a woman aged 25 to 39 with acute or convalescent COVID-19. Sequencing input: peripheral blood. The CDR3: CASSLDRNTGELFF. The CDR3 region has the DNA TGTGCCAGCAGTCTAGACAGGAACACCGGGGAGCTGTTTTTT.